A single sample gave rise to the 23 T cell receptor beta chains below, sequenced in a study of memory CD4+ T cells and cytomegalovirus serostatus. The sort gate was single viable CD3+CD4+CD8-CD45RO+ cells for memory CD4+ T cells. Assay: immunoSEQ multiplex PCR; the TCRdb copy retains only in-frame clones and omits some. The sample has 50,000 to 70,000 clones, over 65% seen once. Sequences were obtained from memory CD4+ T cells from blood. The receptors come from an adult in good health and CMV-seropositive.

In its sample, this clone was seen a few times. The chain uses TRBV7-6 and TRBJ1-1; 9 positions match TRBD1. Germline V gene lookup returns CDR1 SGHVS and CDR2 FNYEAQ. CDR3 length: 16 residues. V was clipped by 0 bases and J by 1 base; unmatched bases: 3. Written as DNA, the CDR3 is TGTGCCAGCAGCTTAGCGGCGGGACAGGGGAACACTGAAGCTTTCTTT. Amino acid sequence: CASSLAAGQGNTEAFF.

The CDR3 DNA follows: TGTGCCAGCAGTTCAGCTATCGGAGGAGGGGTTGAAAAACTGTTTTTT. This sequence encodes CASSSAIGGGVEKLFF. The V and J genes are TRBV6-6 and TRBJ1-4, with a tentative D call TRBD1 (5 bases). This CDR3 has 16 residues. Deletions cut 4 bases from V and 7 bases from J, with 19 bases between. Germline V gene data show CDR1 as MNHNY and CDR2 as SVGAGI (reference sequence).

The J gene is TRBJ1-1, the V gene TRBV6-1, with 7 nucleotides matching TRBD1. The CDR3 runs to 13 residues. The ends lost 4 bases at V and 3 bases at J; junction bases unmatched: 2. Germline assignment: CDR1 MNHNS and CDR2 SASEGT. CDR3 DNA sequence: TGTGCCAGCAGTGGACAGGGAGACACTGAAGCTTTCTTT. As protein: CASSGQGDTEAFF.

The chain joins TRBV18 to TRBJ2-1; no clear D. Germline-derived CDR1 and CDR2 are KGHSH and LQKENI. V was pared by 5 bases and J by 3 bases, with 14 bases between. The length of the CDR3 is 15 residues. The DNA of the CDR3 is TGTGCCAGCTCATCTTCGCGACTGGACTACAATGAGCAGTTCTTC. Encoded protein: CASSSSRLDYNEQFF. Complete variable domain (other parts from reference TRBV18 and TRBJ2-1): NAGVMQNPRHLVRRRGQEARLRCSPMKGHSHVYWYRQLPEEGLKFMVYLQKENIIDESGMPKERFSAEFPKEGPSILRIQQVVRGDSAAYFCASSSSRLDYNEQFFGPGTRLTVL.

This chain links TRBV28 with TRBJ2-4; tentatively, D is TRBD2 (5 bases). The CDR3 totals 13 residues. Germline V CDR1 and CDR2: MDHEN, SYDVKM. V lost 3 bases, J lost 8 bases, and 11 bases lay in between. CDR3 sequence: CASSLRATDIQYF. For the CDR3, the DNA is TGTGCCAGCAGTTTGAGGGCTACGGACATTCAGTACTTC. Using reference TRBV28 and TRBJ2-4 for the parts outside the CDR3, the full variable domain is DVKVTQSSRYLVKRTGEKVFLECVQDMDHENMFWYRQDPGLGLRLIYFSYDVKMKEKGDIPEGYSVSREKKERFSLILESASTNQTSMYLCASSLRATDIQYFGAGTRLSVL.

CDR3 sequence: CASSPRGESLDTQYF. The DNA for the CDR3 is TGTGCCAGCAGCCCTCGTGGGGAGTCACTGGATACGCAGTATTTT. The chain recombines TRBV4-2 with TRBJ2-3, with D tentatively TRBD2 (5 bases). CDR1 is LGHNA and CDR2 is YNFKEQ in the germline V gene. The CDR3 spans 15 residues. V was clipped by 4 bases and J by 6 bases, with 17 bases between them.

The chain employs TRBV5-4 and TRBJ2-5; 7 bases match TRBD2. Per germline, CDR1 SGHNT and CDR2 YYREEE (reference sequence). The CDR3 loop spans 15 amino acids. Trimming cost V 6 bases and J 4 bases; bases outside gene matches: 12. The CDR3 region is CASNEKGPSGETQYF. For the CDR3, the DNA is TGTGCCAGCAACGAAAAGGGTCCTAGCGGAGAGACCCAGTACTTC.

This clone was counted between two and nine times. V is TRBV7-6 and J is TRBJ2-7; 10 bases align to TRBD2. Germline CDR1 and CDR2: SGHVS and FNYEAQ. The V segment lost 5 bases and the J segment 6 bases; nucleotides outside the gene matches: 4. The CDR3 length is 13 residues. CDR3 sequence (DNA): TGTGCCAGCAGCCGTCTAGCGGGGGCCGAGCAGTACTTC. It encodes CASSRLAGAEQYF.

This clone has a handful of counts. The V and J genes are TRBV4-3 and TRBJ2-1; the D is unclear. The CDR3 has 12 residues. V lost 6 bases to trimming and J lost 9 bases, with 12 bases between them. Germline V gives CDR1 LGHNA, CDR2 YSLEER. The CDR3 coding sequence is TGCGCCAGCAGTCTTGCATTGGGTGAGCAGTTCTTC. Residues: CASSLALGEQFF.

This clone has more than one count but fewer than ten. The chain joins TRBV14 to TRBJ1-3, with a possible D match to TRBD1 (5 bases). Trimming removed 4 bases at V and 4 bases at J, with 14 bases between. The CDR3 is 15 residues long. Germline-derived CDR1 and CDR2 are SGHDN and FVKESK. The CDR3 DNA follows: TGTGCCAGCAGCCTGCCCGGGGGACCCGGAAACACCATATATTTT. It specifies CASSLPGGPGNTIYF.

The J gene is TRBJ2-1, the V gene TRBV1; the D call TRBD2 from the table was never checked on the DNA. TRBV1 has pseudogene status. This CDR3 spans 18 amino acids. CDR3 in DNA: TGCACCAGCAGCCAAGCCCCACTAGCGGAGCTGGCCTACAATGAGCAGTTCTTC. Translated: CTSSQAPLAELAYNEQFF.

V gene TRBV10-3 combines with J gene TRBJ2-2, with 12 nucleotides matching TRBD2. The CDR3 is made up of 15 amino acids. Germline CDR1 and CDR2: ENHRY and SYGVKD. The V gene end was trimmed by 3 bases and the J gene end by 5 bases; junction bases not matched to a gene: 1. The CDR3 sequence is CAISDLAGGTGELFF. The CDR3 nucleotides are TGTGCCATCAGTGACCTAGCGGGAGGGACCGGGGAGCTGTTTTTT.

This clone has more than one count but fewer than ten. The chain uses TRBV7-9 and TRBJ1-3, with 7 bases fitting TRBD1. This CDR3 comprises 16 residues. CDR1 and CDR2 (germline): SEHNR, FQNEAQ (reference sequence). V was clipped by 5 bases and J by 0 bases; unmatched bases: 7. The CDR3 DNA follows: TGTGCCAGCAGCCCACAGGGACAGATCTCTGGAAACACCATATATTTT. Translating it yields CASSPQGQISGNTIYF.

The CDR3 is CASSRDRGGNQPQHF. In DNA form, the CDR3 reads TGTGCCAGCAGCCGCGACAGGGGGGGAAATCAGCCCCAGCATTTT. The V and J genes are TRBV4-2 and TRBJ1-5; the match to TRBD1 covers 9 bases. This CDR3 has 15 amino acids. Trimming at V came to 4 bases and at J to 4 bases, leaving 5 bases not matched to a gene. The germline gives CDR1 LGHNA, CDR2 YNFKEQ.

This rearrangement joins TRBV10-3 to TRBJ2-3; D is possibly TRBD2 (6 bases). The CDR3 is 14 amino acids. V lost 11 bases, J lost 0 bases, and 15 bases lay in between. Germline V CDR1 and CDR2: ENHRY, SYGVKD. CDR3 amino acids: CASAGWGSTDTQYF. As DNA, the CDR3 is TGTGCCTCCGCGGGGTGGGGCAGCACAGATACGCAGTATTTT.

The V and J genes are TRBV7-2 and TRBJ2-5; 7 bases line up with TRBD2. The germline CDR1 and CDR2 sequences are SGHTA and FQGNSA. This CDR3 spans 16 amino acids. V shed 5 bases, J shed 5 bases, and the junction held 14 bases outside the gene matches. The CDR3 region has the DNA TGTGCCAGCAGCCCGCAGGGAGGGGCTCTTGGGGAGACCCAGTACTTC. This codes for CASSPQGGALGETQYF. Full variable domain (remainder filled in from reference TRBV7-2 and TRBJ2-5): GAGVSQSPSNKVTEKGKDVELRCDPISGHTALYWYRQSLGQGLEFLIYFQGNSAPDKSGLPSDRFSAERTGGSVSTLTIQRTQQEDSAVYLCASSPQGGALGETQYFGPGTRLLVL.

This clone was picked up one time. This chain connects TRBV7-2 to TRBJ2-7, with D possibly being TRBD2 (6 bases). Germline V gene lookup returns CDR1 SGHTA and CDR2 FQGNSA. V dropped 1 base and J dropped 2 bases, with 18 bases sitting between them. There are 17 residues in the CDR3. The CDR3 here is CASSLEVAGTYTYEQYF. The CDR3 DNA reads TGTGCCAGCAGCTTAGAGGTCGCGGGAACCTATACCTACGAGCAGTACTTC.

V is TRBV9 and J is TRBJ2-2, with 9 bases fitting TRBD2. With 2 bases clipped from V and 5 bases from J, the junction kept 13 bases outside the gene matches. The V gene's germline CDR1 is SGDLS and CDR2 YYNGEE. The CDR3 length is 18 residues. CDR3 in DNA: TGTGCCAGCAGCGTGGTGGCGGGAGGGCCTAGTTATACCGGGGAGCTGTTTTTT. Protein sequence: CASSVVAGGPSYTGELFF.

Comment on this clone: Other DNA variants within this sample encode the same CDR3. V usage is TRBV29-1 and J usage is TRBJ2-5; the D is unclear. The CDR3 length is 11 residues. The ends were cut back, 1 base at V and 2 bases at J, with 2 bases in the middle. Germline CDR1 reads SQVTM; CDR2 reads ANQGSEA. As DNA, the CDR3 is TGCAGCGTTGAAGGGCAAGAGACCCAGTACTTC. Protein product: CSVEGQETQYF. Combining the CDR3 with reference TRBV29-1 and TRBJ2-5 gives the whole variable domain SAVISQKPSRDICQRGTSLTIQCQVDSQVTMMFWYRQQPGQSLTLIATANQGSEATYESGFVIDKFPISRPNLTFSTLTVSNMSPEDSSIYLCSVEGQETQYFGPGTRLLVL.

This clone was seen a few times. CDR3 residues: CASSPGLATIAKNIQYF. CDR3 coding DNA: TGCGCCAGCAGCCCTGGCCTAGCGACTATAGCCAAAAACATTCAGTACTTC. The chain carries TRBV4-1 and TRBJ2-4; D is possibly TRBD2 (6 bases). The germline gives CDR1 MGHRA, CDR2 YSYEKL. The CDR3 spans 17 residues. V was pared by 4 bases and J by 0 bases, with 16 bases between.

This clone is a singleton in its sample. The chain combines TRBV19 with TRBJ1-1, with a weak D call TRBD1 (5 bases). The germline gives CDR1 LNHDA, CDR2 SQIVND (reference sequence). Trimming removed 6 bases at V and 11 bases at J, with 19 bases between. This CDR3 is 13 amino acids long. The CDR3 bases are TGTGCCAGTAGCTTCGGGACCGAAGGACGTGCTTTCTTT. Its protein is CASSFGTEGRAFF. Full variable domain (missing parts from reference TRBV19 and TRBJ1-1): DGGITQSPKYLFRKEGQNVTLSCEQNLNHDAMYWYRQDPGQGLRLIYYSQIVNDFQKGDIAEGYSVSREKKESFPLTVTSAQKNPTAFYLCASSFGTEGRAFFGQGTRLTVV.

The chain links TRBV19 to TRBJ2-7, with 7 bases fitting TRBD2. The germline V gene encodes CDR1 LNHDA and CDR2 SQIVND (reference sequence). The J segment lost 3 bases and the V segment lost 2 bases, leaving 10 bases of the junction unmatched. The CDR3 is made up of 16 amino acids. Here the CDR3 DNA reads TGTGCCAGTAGTATAACCCCCTCAGCGGGGCGCTACGAGCAGTACTTC. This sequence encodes CASSITPSAGRYEQYF. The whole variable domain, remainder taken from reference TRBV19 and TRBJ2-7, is DGGITQSPKYLFRKEGQNVTLSCEQNLNHDAMYWYRQDPGQGLRLIYYSQIVNDFQKGDIAEGYSVSREKKESFPLTVTSAQKNPTAFYLCASSITPSAGRYEQYFGPGTRLTVT.

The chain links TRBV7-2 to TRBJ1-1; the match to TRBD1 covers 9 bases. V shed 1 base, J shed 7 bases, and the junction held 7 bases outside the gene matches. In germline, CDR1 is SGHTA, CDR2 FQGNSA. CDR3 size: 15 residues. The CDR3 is CASSLERWGQGEAFF. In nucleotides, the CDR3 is TGTGCCAGCAGCTTAGAAAGATGGGGACAGGGTGAAGCTTTCTTT.